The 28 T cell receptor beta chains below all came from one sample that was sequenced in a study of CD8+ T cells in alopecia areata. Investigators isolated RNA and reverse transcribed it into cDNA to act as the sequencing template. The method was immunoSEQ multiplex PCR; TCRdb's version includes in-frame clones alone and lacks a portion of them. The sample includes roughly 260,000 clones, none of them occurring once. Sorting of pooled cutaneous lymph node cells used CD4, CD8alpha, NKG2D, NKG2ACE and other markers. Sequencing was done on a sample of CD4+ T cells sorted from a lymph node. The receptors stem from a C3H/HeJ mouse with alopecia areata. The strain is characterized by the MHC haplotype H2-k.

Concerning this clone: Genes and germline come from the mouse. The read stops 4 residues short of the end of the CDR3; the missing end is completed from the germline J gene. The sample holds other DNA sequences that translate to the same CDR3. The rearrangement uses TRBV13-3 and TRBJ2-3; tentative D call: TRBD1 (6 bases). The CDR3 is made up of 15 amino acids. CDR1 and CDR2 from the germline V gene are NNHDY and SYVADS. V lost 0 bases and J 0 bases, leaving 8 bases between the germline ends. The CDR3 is CASSDVRGSAETLYF. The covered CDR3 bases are TGTGCCAGCAGTGATGTCAGGGGCAGTGCAGAA.

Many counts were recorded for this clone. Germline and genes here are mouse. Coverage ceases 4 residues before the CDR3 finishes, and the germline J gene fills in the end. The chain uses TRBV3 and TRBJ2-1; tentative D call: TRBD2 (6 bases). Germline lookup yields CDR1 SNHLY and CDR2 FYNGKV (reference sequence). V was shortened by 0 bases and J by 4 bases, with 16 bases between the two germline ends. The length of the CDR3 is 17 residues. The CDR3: CASSLAPGLLGYAEQFF. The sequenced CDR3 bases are TGTGCCAGCAGCTTAGCGCCTGGGCTCCTGGGGTATGCT. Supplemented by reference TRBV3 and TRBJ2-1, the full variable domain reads GPKVLQIPSHQIIDMGQMVTLNCDPVSNHLYFYWYKQILGQQMEFLVNFYNGKVMEKSKLFKDQFSVERPDGSYFTLKIQPTALEDSAVYFCASSLAPGLLGYAEQFFGPGTRLTVL.

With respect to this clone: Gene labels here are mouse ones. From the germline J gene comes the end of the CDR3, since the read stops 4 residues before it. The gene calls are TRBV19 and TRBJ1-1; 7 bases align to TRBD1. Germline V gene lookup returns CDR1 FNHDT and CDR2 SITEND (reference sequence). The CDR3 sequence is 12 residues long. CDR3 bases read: TGTGCCAGCAGCCTTTACAGGGGA. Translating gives CASSLYRG. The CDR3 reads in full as CASSLYRGEVFF.

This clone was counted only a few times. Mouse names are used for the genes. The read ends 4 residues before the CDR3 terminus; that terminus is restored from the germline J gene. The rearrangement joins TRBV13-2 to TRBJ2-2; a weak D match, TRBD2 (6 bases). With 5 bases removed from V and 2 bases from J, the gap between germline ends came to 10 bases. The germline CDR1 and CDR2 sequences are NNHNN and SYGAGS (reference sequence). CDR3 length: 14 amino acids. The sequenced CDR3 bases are TGTGCCAGCGGCCGGGGGGATAACACCGGG. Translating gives CASGRGDNTG. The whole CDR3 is CASGRGDNTGQLYF.

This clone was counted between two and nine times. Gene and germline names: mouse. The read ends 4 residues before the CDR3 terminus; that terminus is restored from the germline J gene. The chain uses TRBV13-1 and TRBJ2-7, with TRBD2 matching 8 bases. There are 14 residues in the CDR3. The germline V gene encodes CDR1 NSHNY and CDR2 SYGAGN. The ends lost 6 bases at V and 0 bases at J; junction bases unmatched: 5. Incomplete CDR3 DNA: TGTGCCAGCAACCCGGGACTGGACTCCTAT. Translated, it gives CASNPGLDSY. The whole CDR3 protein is CASNPGLDSYEQYF.

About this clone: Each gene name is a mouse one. CDR3 protein: CTCSALPGQLYF. Incomplete CDR3 DNA: TGCACCTGCAGTGCCCTCCCCGGG. This chain connects TRBV1 to TRBJ2-2; D remains unclear. Read data end 4 residues before the CDR3 end; the end is taken from the germline J gene. CDR1 is NSQYPW and CDR2 is LRSPGD in the germline V gene (reference sequence). The CDR3 has 12 residues. V lost 3 bases and J lost 6, with 5 bases in between.

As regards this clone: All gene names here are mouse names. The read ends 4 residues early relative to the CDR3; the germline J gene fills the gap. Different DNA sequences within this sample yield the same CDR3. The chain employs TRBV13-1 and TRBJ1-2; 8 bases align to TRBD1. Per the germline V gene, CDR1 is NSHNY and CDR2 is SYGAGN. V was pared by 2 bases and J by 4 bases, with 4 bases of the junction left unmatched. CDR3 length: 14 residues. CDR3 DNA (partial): TGTGCCAGCAGTGAGGGGCAGGGGGCCTCC. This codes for CASSEGQGAS. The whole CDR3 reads CASSEGQGASDYTF.

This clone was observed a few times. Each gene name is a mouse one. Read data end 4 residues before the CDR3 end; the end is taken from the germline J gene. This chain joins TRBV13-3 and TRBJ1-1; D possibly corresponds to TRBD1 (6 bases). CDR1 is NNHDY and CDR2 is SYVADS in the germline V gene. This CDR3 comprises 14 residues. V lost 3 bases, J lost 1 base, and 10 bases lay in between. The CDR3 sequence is CASSGGQKNTEVFF. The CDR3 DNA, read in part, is TGTGCCAGCAGTGGGGGACAAAAAAACACA.

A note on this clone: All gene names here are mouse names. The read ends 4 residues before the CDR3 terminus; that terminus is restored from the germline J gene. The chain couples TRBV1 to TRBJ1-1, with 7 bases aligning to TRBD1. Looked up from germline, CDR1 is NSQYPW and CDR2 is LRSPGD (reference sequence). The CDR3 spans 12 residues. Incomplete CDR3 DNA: TGCACCTGCAGCGAGACAGGGAAA. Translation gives CTCSETGK. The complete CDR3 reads CTCSETGKEVFF.

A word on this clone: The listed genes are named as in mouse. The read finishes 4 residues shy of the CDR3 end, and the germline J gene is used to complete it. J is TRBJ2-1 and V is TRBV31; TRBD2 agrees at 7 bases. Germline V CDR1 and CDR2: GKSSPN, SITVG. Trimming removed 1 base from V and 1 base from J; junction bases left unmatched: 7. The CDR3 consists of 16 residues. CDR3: CAWSPLGLTNYAEQFF. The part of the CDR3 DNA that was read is TGTGCCTGGAGTCCCTTGGGACTGACGAACTATGCT.

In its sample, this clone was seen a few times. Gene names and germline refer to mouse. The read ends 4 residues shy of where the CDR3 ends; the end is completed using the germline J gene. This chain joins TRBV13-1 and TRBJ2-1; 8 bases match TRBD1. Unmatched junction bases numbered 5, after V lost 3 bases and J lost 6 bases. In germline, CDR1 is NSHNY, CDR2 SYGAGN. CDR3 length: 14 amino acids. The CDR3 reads CASSVDRVGAEQFF. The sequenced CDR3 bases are TGTGCCAGCAGTGTGGACAGGGTGGGTGCT.

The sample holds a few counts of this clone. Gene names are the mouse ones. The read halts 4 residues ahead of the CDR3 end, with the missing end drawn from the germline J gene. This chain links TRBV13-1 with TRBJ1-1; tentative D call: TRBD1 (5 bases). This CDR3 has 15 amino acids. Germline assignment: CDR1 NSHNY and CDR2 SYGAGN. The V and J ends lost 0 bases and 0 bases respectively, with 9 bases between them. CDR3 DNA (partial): TGTGCCAGCAGTGATGCGGCAGGGAAGAACACA. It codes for CASSDAAGKNT. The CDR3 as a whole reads CASSDAAGKNTEVFF.

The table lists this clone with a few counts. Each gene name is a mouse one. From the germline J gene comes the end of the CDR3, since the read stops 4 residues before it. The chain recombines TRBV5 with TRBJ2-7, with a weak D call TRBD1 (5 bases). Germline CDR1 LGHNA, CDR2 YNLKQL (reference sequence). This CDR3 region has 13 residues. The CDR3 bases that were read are TGTGCCAGCAGCCAAACTCAGGGCCAT. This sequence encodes CASSQTQGH. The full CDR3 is CASSQTQGHEQYF.

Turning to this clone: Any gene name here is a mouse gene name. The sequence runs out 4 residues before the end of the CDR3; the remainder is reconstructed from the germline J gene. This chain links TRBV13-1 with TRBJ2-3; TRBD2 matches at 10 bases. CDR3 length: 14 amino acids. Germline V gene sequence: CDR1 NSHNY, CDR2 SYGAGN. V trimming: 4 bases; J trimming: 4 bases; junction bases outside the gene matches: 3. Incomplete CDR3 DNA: TGTGCCAGCAGTCCTGGGGGGGCTCCAGAA. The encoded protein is CASSPGGAPE. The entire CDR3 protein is CASSPGGAPETLYF.

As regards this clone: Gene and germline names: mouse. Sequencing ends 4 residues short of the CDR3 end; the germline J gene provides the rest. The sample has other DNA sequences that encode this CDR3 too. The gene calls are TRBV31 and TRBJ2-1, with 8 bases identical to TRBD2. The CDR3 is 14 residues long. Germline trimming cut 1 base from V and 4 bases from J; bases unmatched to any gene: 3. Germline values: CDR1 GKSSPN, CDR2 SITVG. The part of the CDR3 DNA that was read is TGTGCCTGGAGTCCCCTGGGGGGATATGCT. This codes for CAWSPLGGYA. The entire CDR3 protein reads CAWSPLGGYAEQFF.

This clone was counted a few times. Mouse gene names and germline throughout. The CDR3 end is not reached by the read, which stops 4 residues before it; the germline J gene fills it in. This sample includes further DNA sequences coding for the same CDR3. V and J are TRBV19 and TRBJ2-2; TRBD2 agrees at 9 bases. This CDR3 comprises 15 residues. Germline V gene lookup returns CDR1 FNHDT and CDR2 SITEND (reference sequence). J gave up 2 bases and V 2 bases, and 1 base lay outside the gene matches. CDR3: CASSIGGANTGQLYF. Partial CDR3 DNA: TGTGCCAGCAGTATTGGGGGGGCCAACACCGGG.

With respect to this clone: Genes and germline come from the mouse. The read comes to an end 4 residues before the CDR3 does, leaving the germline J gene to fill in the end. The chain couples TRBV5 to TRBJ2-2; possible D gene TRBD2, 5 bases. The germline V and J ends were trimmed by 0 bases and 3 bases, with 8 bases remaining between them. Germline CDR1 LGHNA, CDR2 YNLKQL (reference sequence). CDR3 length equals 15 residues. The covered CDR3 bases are TGTGCCAGCAGCCAAGATGGGGAGGACACCGGG. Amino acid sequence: CASSQDGEDTG. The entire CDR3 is CASSQDGEDTGQLYF.

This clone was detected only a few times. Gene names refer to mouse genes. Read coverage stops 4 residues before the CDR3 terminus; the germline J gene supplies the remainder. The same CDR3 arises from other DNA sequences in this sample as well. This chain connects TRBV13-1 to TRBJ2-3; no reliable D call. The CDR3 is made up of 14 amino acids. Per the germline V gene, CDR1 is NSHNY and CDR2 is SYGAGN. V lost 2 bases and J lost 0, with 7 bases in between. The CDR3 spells CASSDYSSAETLYF. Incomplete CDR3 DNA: TGTGCCAGCAGTGACTACAGTAGTGCAGAA.

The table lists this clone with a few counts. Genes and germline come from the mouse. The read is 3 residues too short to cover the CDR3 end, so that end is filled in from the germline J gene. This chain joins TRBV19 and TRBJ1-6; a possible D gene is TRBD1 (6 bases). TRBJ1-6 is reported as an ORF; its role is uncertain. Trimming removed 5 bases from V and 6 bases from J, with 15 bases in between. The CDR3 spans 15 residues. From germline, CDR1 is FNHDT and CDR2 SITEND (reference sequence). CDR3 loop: CASRVGGAGNSPLYF. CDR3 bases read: TGTGCCAGCAGAGTAGGGGGGGCAGGTAATTCGCCC.

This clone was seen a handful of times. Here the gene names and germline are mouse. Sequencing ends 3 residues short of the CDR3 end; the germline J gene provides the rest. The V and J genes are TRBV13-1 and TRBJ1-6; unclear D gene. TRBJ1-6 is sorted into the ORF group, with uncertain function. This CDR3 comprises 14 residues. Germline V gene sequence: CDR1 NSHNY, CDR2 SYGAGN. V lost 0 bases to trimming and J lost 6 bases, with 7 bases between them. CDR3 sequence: CASSDVQLNSPLYF. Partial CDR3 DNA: TGTGCCAGCAGTGATGTGCAGCTTAATTCGCCC.

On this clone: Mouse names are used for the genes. CDR3 DNA, as far as it was read: TGCACCTGCAGTGTGACTGGGGGGGATGCT. Protein product: CTCSVTGGDA. The CDR3, in full, reads CTCSVTGGDAEQFF. The chain links TRBV1 to TRBJ2-1; 11 bases are shared with TRBD2. Coverage ceases 4 residues before the CDR3 finishes, and the germline J gene fills in the end. The V gene's germline CDR1 is NSQYPW and CDR2 LRSPGD (reference sequence). The length of the CDR3 is 14 residues. V lost 4 bases to trimming and J lost 5 bases; unmatched junction nucleotides: 1.

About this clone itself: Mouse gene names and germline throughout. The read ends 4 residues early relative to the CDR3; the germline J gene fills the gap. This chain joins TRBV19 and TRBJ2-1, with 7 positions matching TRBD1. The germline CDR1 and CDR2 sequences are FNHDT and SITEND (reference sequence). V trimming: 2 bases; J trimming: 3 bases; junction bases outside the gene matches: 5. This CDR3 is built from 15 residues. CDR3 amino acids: CASSIQAGGYAEQFF. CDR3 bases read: TGTGCCAGCAGTATTCAGGCAGGGGGCTATGCT.

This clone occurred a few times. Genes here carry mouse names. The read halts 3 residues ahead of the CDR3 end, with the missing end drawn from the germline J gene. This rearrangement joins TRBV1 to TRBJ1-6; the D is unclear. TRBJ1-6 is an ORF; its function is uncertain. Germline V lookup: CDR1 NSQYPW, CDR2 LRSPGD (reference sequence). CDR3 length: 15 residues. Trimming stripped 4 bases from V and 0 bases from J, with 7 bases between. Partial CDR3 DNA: TGCACCTGCAGTGAACAGAATTCCTATAATTCGCCC. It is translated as CTCSEQNSYNSP. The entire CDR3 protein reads CTCSEQNSYNSPLYF.

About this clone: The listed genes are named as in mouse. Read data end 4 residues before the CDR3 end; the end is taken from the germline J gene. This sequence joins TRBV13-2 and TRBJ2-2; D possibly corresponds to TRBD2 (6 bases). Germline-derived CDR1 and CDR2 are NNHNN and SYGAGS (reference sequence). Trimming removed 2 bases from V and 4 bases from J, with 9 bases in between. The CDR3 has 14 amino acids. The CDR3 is CASGERGVTGQLYF. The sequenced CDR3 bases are TGTGCCAGCGGTGAACGGGGGGTCACCGGG.

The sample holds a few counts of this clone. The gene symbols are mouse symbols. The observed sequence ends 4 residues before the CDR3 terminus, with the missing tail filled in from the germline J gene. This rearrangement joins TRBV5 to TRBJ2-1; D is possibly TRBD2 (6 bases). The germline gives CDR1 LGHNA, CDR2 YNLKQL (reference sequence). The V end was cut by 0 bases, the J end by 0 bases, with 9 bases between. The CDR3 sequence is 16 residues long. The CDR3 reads CASSQERGDNYAEQFF. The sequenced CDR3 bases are TGTGCCAGCAGCCAAGAACGGGGGGATAACTATGCT.

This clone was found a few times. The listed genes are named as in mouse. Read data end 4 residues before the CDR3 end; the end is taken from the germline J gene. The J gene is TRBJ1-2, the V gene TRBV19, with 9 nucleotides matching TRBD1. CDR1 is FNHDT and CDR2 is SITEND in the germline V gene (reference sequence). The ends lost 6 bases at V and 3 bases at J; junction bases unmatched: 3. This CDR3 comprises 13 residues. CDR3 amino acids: CASKQGADSDYTF. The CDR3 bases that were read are TGTGCCAGCAAACAGGGGGCGGACTCC.

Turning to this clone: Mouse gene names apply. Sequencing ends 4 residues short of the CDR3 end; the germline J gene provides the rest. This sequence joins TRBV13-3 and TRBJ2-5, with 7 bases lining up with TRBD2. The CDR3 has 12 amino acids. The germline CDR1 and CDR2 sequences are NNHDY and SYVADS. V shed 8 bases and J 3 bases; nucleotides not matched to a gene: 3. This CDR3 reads CASGTAQDTQYF. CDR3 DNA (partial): TGTGCCAGTGGGACTGCTCAAGAC.

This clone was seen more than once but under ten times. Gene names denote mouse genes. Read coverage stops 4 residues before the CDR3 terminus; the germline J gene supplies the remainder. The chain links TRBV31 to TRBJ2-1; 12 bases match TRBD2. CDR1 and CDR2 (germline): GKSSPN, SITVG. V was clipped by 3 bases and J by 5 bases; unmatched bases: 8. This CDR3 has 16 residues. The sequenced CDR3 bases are TGTGCCTGGAGACCCCGACTGGGGGGGCGAGATGCT. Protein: CAWRPRLGGRDA. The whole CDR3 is CAWRPRLGGRDAEQFF. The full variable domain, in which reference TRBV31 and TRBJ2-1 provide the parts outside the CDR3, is AQTIHQWPVAEIKAVGSPLSLGCTIKGKSSPNLYWYWQATGGTLQQLFYSITVGQVESVVQLNLSASRPKDDQFILSTEKLLLSHSGFYLCAWRPRLGGRDAEQFFGPGTRLTVL.